The 9 T cell receptor beta chains presented below share a single source sample, sequenced in a study of T cells expressing NK-cell markers. TCRdb reprocessed the 5' RACE reads and reports one entry per CDR3 protein, with no DNA. The sample has about 550,000 distinct CDR3 sequences; the top ten hold approximately 3.6%. Sequences were obtained from blood T cells: a sorted CD56 or NKG2C T cell subset, CD4+ or CD8+ T cells, or bulk PBMC T cells (not recorded which). These receptors were collected from a man aged 18 to 29 in good health.

The chain uses TRBV6-5 and TRBJ2-7. This CDR3 has 13 amino acids. Germline V gene lookup returns CDR1 MNHEY and CDR2 SVGAGI. Here the CDR3 reads CASSYGRVGEQYF.

The chain joins TRBV5-1 to TRBJ1-1; TCRdb indicates TRBD1, and absent DNA this call remains unverified. Germline values: CDR1 SGHRS, CDR2 YFSETQ. This CDR3 comprises 17 residues. CDR3: CASRSGGGRILNTEAFF. The variable domain in full, with the rest retrieved from reference TRBV5-1 and TRBJ1-1, is KAGVTQTPRYLIKTRGQQVTLSCSPISGHRSVSWYQQTPGQGLQFLFEYFSETQRNKGNFPGRFSGRQFSNSRSEMNVSTLELGDSALYLCASRSGGGRILNTEAFFGQGTRLTVV.

This chain connects TRBV4-3 to TRBJ2-1; TCRdb designates TRBD2, a call that cannot be tested without DNA. Germline values: CDR1 LGHNA, CDR2 YSLEER. The CDR3 totals 14 residues. This CDR3 is CASSQVEREGPQFF.

V usage is TRBV15 and J usage is TRBJ2-3; TCRdb names TRBD1, which stays unverified in the absence of DNA. Germline values: CDR1 LNHNV, CDR2 YYDKDF (reference sequence). There are 18 residues in the CDR3. CDR3 loop: CATSRDRVGTGLTDTQYF.

The chain's CDR3 is CASSWSSAGGTQYF. The J gene is TRBJ2-3, the V gene TRBV28; TCRdb proposes TRBD1, but this gene call is untestable without DNA. This CDR3 contains 14 residues. Germline CDR1 and CDR2: MDHEN and SYDVKM. Combining the CDR3 with reference TRBV28 and TRBJ2-3 gives the whole variable domain DVKVTQSSRYLVKRTGEKVFLECVQDMDHENMFWYRQDPGLGLRLIYFSYDVKMKEKGDIPEGYSVSREKKERFSLILESASTNQTSMYLCASSWSSAGGTQYFGPGTRLTVL.

The V gene is TRBV11-2, the J gene TRBJ1-1; TCRdb indicates TRBD1, and absent DNA this call remains unverified. Looked up from germline, CDR1 is SGHAT and CDR2 is FQNNGV. The CDR3 consists of 15 residues. The CDR3 is CASSLWTGRNTEAFF.

This chain joins TRBV7-9 and TRBJ2-3. Germline assignment: CDR1 SEHNR and CDR2 FQNEAQ (reference sequence). The CDR3 spans 15 residues. The CDR3 here is CASSLIGGGTDTQYF.

The gene calls are TRBV15 and TRBJ2-5; TCRdb's D call of TRBD1 is untestable without DNA. This CDR3 region has 14 residues. From germline, CDR1 is LNHNV and CDR2 YYDKDF (reference sequence). The CDR3 sequence: CAINHGTEVETQYF. Full variable domain (rest looked up from reference TRBV15 and TRBJ2-5): DAMVIQNPRYQVTQFGKPVTLSCSQTLNHNVMYWYQQKSSQAPKLLFHYYDKDFNNEADTPDNFQSRRPNTSFCFLDIRSPGLGDTAMYLCAINHGTEVETQYFGPGTRLLVL.

The rearrangement uses TRBV7-2 and TRBJ2-1; TCRdb gives TRBD1 as the D gene, but with no DNA this cannot be confirmed. This CDR3 is built from 13 residues. Germline V gene sequence: CDR1 SGHTA, CDR2 FQGNSA. This CDR3 is CASSSRQVNEQFF.